This T cell receptor (beta chain) comes out of a study of molecular identifiers for immune sequencing clone quantification. Points from the study as a whole: Jurkat TCR RNA spiked in from one cell reportedly remained identifiable amid about a million naive cells.

For this clonotype: Its antigen is unidentified.

In TCRdb, the PCR reads were re-called with MiXCR into one record per CDR3 protein. The top ten clones hold about 0.84% of a sample with about 630,000 distinct CDR3 sequences, roughly 27% of them seen once. The V and J ends lost 7 bases and 0 bases respectively, with 15 bases between them. Looked up from germline, CDR1 is KGHDR and CDR2 is SFDVKD. The CDR3 consists of 16 residues. The chain joins TRBV24-1 to TRBJ2-1; D remains unclear. The receptor comes from a human donor in good health. Some libraries in this study had Jurkat cell RNA spiked in. Material: naive CD8+ T cells from blood, with Jurkat cell RNA spiked in. Subset here: FACS-sorted CD8+CD4-CCR7+CD45RA+ naive T cells. This CDR3 is CATSSGYGSSYNEQFF. The CDR3 bases are TGTGCCACCAGCTCTGGTTATGGCAGCTCCTACAATGAGCAGTTCTTC.